This T cell receptor (beta chain) was retrieved from a study of blood T cell repertoires in COVID-19. TCRdb's table, derived via immunoSEQ multiplex PCR, lists solely in-frame clones and lacks some. Here the sample spans approximately 110,000 clones, 85% being singletons. Germline CDR1 and CDR2: MNHEY and SVGAGI. V was trimmed by 2 bases and J by 11 bases, leaving 21 bases between them. CDR3 length: 16 residues. This clone has only one observation. The sequence was collected from a woman of 80 years or more with COVID-19, enrolled during active disease. Material for sequencing was peripheral blood. This sequence joins TRBV6-5 and TRBJ2-2; the D gene is possibly TRBD2 (5 bases). The chain's CDR3 is CASSYRAGSVYSELFF. For the CDR3, the DNA is TGTGCCAGCAGTTACCGCGCCGGTAGCGTTTATAGTGAGCTGTTTTTT.